These 30 T cell receptor beta chains were sequenced from one sample in a study of a mutant IDH1 vaccine in newly diagnosed glioma. These receptors' antigens are unknown. Time point: week 47, end of study. With topical imiquimod, each dose of the vaccine consisted of 300 ug of mutant IDH1 20-mer peptide. The assay was immunoSEQ multiplex PCR, and TCRdb's table has in-frame clones only and misses some. The table has approximately 84,000 clones, approximately 75% seen once. The material sequenced was PBMCs, taken from a glioma patient whose treatment included an IDH1 peptide vaccine. The receptors were sampled from a man in his forties with glioma.

V usage is TRBV6-1 and J usage is TRBJ1-3; D is unresolved. V gave up 4 bases and J gave up 5 bases, with 6 bases separating them. The CDR3 totals 12 residues. Germline values: CDR1 MNHNS, CDR2 SASEGT. The CDR3 sequence: CASSGWRNTIYF. Written as DNA, the CDR3 is TGTGCCAGCAGTGGTTGGAGAAACACCATATATTTT.

The rearrangement uses TRBV6-5 and TRBJ1-1; tentative D call: TRBD1 (5 bases). This CDR3 contains 13 residues. V lost 2 bases to trimming and J lost 5 bases, with 9 bases between them. Germline V CDR1 and CDR2: MNHEY, SVGAGI. The CDR3 DNA follows: TGTGCCAGCAGTTACCCATGGGGGACTGAAGCTTTCTTT. It translates to CASSYPWGTEAFF.

Worth noting for this clone: This could be a read error, since a much larger clone is one nucleotide away. The chain recombines TRBV6-5 with TRBJ1-1; D is uncertain. CDR3 size: 14 residues. V lost 0 bases and J lost 1, with 6 bases in between. The germline V gene encodes CDR1 MNHEY and CDR2 SVGAGI. The CDR3 DNA follows: TGTGCCAGCAGTTACTCGGAGGGGAACACTGAAGCTTTCTTT. Protein product: CASSYSEGNTEAFF.

The V gene is TRBV27, the J gene TRBJ1-6, with D possibly matching TRBD1 (5 bases). V lost 7 bases to trimming and J lost 7 bases, with 17 bases between them. CDR1 and CDR2 from the germline V gene are MNHEY and SMNVEV (reference sequence). This CDR3 has 15 amino acids. The CDR3 region is CASNLLGGNNSPLHF. The DNA of the CDR3 is TGTGCCAGCAATCTGCTCGGGGGGAACAATTCACCCCTCCACTTT.

A single count supports this clone. The chain recombines TRBV4-3 with TRBJ2-7, with 10 bases that match TRBD1. Germline V gene sequence: CDR1 LGHNA, CDR2 YSLEER. The trim removed 1 base at V and 7 bases at J, leaving 13 bases unmatched. CDR3 length: 17 residues. CDR3 amino acids: CASSQAPRQGARDEQYF. The CDR3 region has the DNA TGCGCCAGCAGCCAAGCTCCTAGACAGGGGGCAAGAGATGAGCAGTACTTC.

The chain carries TRBV5-6 and TRBJ2-6, with a possible D match to TRBD1 (6 bases). Per germline, CDR1 SGHDT and CDR2 YYEEEE. Trimming left V 4 bases short and J 2 bases short, with 10 bases between. The CDR3 is 15 amino acids. CDR3: CASSAAGAGANVLTF. Here the CDR3 DNA reads TGTGCCAGCAGCGCGGCAGGGGCTGGGGCCAACGTCCTGACTTTC.

The rearrangement uses TRBV5-4 and TRBJ2-2, with TRBD2 matching 12 bases. Germline V gene lookup returns CDR1 SGHNT and CDR2 YYREEE (reference sequence). The CDR3 covers 18 residues. J gave up 0 bases and V 2 bases, and 5 bases lay outside the gene matches. The CDR3 spells CASSFFPSGGANTGELFF. The CDR3 DNA sequence: TGTGCCAGCAGCTTTTTTCCTAGCGGGGGGGCGAACACCGGGGAGCTGTTTTTT. Combining the CDR3 with reference TRBV5-4 and TRBJ2-2 gives the whole variable domain ETGVTQSPTHLIKTRGQQVTLRCSSQSGHNTVSWYQQALGQGPQFIFQYYREEENGRGNFPPRFSGLQFPNYSSELNVNALELDDSALYLCASSFFPSGGANTGELFFGEGSRLTVL.

CDR3 coding DNA: TGTGCCAGCTCATCCGGGACAGGGGGCACTGGAAACACCATATATTTT. Translating it yields CASSSGTGGTGNTIYF. The genes are TRBV18 and TRBJ1-3, with 12 positions matching TRBD1. Germline V lookup: CDR1 KGHSH, CDR2 LQKENI. Unmatched junction bases numbered 4, after V lost 5 bases and J lost 2 bases. CDR3 size: 16 residues.

This chain links TRBV6-5 with TRBJ1-6; no reliable D call. CDR3 size: 15 residues. Germline CDR1 reads MNHEY; CDR2 reads SVGAGI. The V gene lost 5 bases and the J gene lost 7 bases, with 15 bases spanning the gap. The CDR3 is CASSIPGFQNSPLHF. DNA of the CDR3: TGTGCCAGCAGTATCCCCGGGTTTCAGAATTCACCCCTCCACTTT.

This rearrangement joins TRBV19 to TRBJ2-6; D possibly matches TRBD1 or TRBD2 (5 bases each). This CDR3 comprises 16 residues. Trimming shortened V by 6 bases and J by 4 bases, and 16 bases separated the two germline ends. Germline loops: CDR1 LNHDA, CDR2 SQIVND (reference sequence). CDR3 loop: CASRWDGGAGANVLTF. The CDR3 DNA follows: TGTGCCAGTAGATGGGATGGGGGTGCGGGGGCCAACGTCCTGACTTTC.

This clone was counted a single time. The J gene is TRBJ2-7, the V gene TRBV6-5, with D unresolved. Per germline, CDR1 MNHEY and CDR2 SVGAGI. V was pared by 2 bases and J by 5 bases, with 10 bases between. The length of the CDR3 is 13 residues. As DNA, the CDR3 is TGTGCCAGCAGTTACCTTGGGCGAAACGAGCAGTACTTC. Its protein is CASSYLGRNEQYF.

The rearrangement joins TRBV5-4 to TRBJ1-2; possible D gene TRBD1, 6 bases. This CDR3 has 14 amino acids. Trimming cost V 4 bases and J 4 bases, with 14 bases left between them. Germline CDR1 reads SGHNT; CDR2 reads YYREEE (reference sequence). CDR3 loop: CASSAGQNLYGYTF. The CDR3 DNA is TGTGCCAGCAGCGCCGGACAGAACCTCTATGGCTACACCTTC.

This chain links TRBV2 with TRBJ1-6; D remains ambiguous. V was trimmed by 2 bases and J by 4 bases, leaving 9 bases between them. The CDR3 contains 15 residues. The germline CDR1 and CDR2 sequences are SNHLY and FYNNEI. The CDR3 DNA sequence: TGTGCCAGCAGTGAAATCGGGCCATATAATTCACCCCTCCACTTT. Its translation: CASSEIGPYNSPLHF.

The chain uses TRBV18 and TRBJ1-3, with D perhaps TRBD1 (6 bases). Germline V CDR1 and CDR2: KGHSH, LQKENI. CDR3 size: 19 residues. Trimming pared 4 bases from V and 3 bases from J, leaving 25 bases between. In nucleotides, the CDR3 is TGTGCCAGCTCACTCGGAGTCCCGTCAGGGGTGTTAAATGGAAACACCATATATTTT. As protein: CASSLGVPSGVLNGNTIYF.

The chain employs TRBV5-6 and TRBJ2-1; either TRBD1 or TRBD2 may supply D (5 bases each). The CDR3 is 14 residues long. The germline CDR1 and CDR2 sequences are SGHDT and YYEEEE. Trimming took off 0 bases at V and 8 bases at J, with 12 bases between the two ends. CDR3 DNA sequence: TGTGCCAGCAGCTTGGCCCAGGGACGGGATGAGCAGTTCTTC. Protein product: CASSLAQGRDEQFF.

The V gene is TRBV11-1, the J gene TRBJ1-1; 10 bases line up with TRBD1. After removal of 5 bases from V and 10 bases from J, the junction contained 4 bases not matched to a gene. This CDR3 has 12 residues. The V gene's germline CDR1 is SGHAT and CDR2 FQDESV (reference sequence). Written as DNA, the CDR3 is TGTGCCAGCAGCCGGGACAGGGGTGCAGCTTTCTTT. Translating it yields CASSRDRGAAFF.

This rearrangement joins TRBV15 to TRBJ2-5; 7 nucleotides agree with TRBD2. This CDR3 has 16 residues. V shed 1 base and J 0 bases; nucleotides not matched to a gene: 5. Germline CDR1 LNHNV, CDR2 YYDKDF (reference sequence). In DNA form, the CDR3 reads TGTGCCACCAGCAGAGGAGGGGAGGGGTACCAAGAGACCCAGTACTTC. Translation gives CATSRGGEGYQETQYF.

This rearrangement joins TRBV6-5 to TRBJ2-7; D call uncertain. The germline V gene has CDR1 MNHEY and CDR2 SVGAGI. The CDR3 spans 11 residues. Trimming left V 5 bases short and J 7 bases short, with 9 bases between. The CDR3 bases are TGTGCCAGCAGTACCGTGAGGGAGCAGTACTTC. Amino acids: CASSTVREQYF.

CDR3 nucleotide sequence: TGTGCCAGCAGCAAGAGGGGGACAGGGGGTGAAAAACTGTTTTTT. Its protein product is CASSKRGTGGEKLFF. The V gene is TRBV21-1, the J gene TRBJ1-4; the D segment call TRBD1 is taken from the table without a DNA check. TRBV21-1 is deemed a pseudogene. The CDR3 length is 15 residues.

A single count supports this clone. The chain links TRBV10-2 to TRBJ1-5, with a tentative D call TRBD1 (5 bases). CDR1 is WSHSY, CDR2 SAAADI, per germline. The V end was cut by 6 bases, the J end by 6 bases, with 18 bases between. The CDR3 spans 15 residues. CDR3 DNA sequence: TGCGCCAGCAGCGGGGGAATGGGGGGTGGTCAGCCCCAGCATTTT. It encodes CASSGGMGGGQPQHF.

This chain connects TRBV30 to TRBJ2-7; no clear D. This CDR3 has 14 residues. Germline V gene data show CDR1 as GTSNPN and CDR2 as SVGIG (reference sequence). V was shortened by 5 bases and J by 7 bases, with 21 bases between the two germline ends. As DNA, the CDR3 is TGTGCCTGGGACCTTGGCGAACAGTTCGGGGAGCAGTACTTC. It codes for CAWDLGEQFGEQYF.

The chain carries TRBV5-1 and TRBJ2-7; 10 positions agree with TRBD2. The CDR3 sequence is 15 residues long. With 1 base clipped from V and 2 bases from J, the junction kept 3 bases outside the gene matches. Germline CDR1 reads SGHRS; CDR2 reads YFSETQ. The CDR3 DNA reads TGCGCCAGCAGCTTGAGCGGGGGGGCGACCTACGAGCAGTACTTC. It codes for CASSLSGGATYEQYF. Full variable domain (missing parts from reference TRBV5-1 and TRBJ2-7): KAGVTQTPRYLIKTRGQQVTLSCSPISGHRSVSWYQQTPGQGLQFLFEYFSETQRNKGNFPGRFSGRQFSNSRSEMNVSTLELGDSALYLCASSLSGGATYEQYFGPGTRLTVT.

The chain combines TRBV6-5 with TRBJ2-5; perhaps TRBD1 as D (6 bases). V lost 3 bases and J 2 bases, leaving 7 bases between the germline ends. Germline-derived CDR1 and CDR2 are MNHEY and SVGAGI. This CDR3 comprises 13 residues. The CDR3 coding sequence is TGTGCCAGCAGTTATCAGGGGCAAGAGACCCAGTACTTC. Amino acid sequence: CASSYQGQETQYF.

The chain couples TRBV30 to TRBJ2-7; D unclear. Germline V lookup: CDR1 GTSNPN, CDR2 SVGIG (reference sequence). The CDR3 sequence is 13 residues long. V dropped 3 bases and J dropped 2 bases, with 11 bases sitting between them. CDR3 residues: CAWRIVGTYEQYF. CDR3 DNA sequence: TGTGCCTGGAGAATAGTTGGCACCTACGAGCAGTACTTC.

The V and J genes are TRBV30 and TRBJ2-3; TRBD2 agrees at 7 bases. CDR3 length: 14 residues. The trim removed 6 bases at V and 2 bases at J, leaving 8 bases unmatched. Germline CDR1 and CDR2: GTSNPN and SVGIG (reference sequence). Written as DNA, the CDR3 is TGTGCCTGTCTGACTAGCCGTGCCACAGATACGCAGTATTTT. Translation: CACLTSRATDTQYF. Filled out from reference TRBV30 and TRBJ2-3, the complete variable domain reads SQTIHQWPATLVQPVGSPLSLECTVEGTSNPNLYWYRQAAGRGLQLLFYSVGIGQISSEVPQNLSASRPQDRQFILSSKKLLLSDSGFYLCACLTSRATDTQYFGPGTRLTVL.

J is TRBJ2-7 and V is TRBV5-5; 9 bases are a match to TRBD1. Trimming at V came to 4 bases and at J to 2 bases, leaving 4 bases not matched to a gene. CDR3 length: 14 amino acids. Per the germline V gene, CDR1 is SGHKS and CDR2 is YYEKEE (reference sequence). This chain's CDR3 is CASSKRQGAYEQYF. CDR3 coding DNA: TGTGCCAGCAGCAAACGACAGGGGGCCTACGAGCAGTACTTC.

This rearrangement joins TRBV7-6 to TRBJ1-3; the match to TRBD1 covers 7 bases. V dropped 1 base and J dropped 4; count of bases not matched to a gene: 10. Germline loops: CDR1 SGHVS, CDR2 FNYEAQ. The CDR3 is 17 residues long. This CDR3 reads CASSLEGANHPGNTIYF. The CDR3 DNA reads TGTGCCAGCAGCTTAGAGGGGGCGAATCACCCCGGAAACACCATATATTTT.

The V call is TRBV28, the J call TRBJ2-7, with TRBD1 matching over 8 bases. The germline gives CDR1 MDHEN, CDR2 SYDVKM. The V and J ends lost 4 bases and 2 bases, in that order; junction bases with no gene match: 10. The CDR3 sequence is 16 residues long. The chain's CDR3 is CASSSIGQGWTYEQYF. CDR3 DNA sequence: TGTGCCAGCAGTTCGATCGGACAGGGCTGGACCTACGAGCAGTACTTC.

This chain joins TRBV13 and TRBJ2-3; unclear D gene. The V and J ends lost 1 base and 0 bases respectively, with 8 bases between them. In germline, CDR1 is PRHDT, CDR2 FYEKMQ (reference sequence). The CDR3 loop spans 15 amino acids. CDR3 coding DNA: TGTGCCAGCAGCTTAGTGGGAAATAGCACAGATACGCAGTATTTT. The encoded protein is CASSLVGNSTDTQYF.

The V call is TRBV4-2, the J call TRBJ2-1; 11 nucleotides agree with TRBD2. Germline V gives CDR1 LGHNA, CDR2 YNFKEQ. The CDR3 totals 15 residues. Germline trimming cut 4 bases from V and 8 bases from J; bases unmatched to any gene: 7. The CDR3 nucleotides are TGTGCCAGCAGCCTACTTAGCGGGGGGGAGTATGAGCAGTTCTTC. It is translated as CASSLLSGGEYEQFF.